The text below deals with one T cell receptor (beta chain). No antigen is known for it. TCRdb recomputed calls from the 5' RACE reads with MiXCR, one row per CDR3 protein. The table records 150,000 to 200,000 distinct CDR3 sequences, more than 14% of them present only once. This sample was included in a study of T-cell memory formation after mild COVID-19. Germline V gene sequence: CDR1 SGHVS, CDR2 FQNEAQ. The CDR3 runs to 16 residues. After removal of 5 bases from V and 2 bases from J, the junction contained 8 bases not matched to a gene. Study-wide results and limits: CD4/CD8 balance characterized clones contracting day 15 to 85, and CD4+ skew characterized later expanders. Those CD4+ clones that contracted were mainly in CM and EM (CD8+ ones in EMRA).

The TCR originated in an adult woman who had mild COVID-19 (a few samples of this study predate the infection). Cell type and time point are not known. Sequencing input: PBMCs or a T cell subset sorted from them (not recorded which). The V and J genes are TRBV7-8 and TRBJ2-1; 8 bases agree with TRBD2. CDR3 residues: CASSPTSGRAYNEQFF. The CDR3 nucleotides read TGTGCCAGCAGCCCAACGAGCGGGAGAGCCTACAATGAGCAGTTCTTC.